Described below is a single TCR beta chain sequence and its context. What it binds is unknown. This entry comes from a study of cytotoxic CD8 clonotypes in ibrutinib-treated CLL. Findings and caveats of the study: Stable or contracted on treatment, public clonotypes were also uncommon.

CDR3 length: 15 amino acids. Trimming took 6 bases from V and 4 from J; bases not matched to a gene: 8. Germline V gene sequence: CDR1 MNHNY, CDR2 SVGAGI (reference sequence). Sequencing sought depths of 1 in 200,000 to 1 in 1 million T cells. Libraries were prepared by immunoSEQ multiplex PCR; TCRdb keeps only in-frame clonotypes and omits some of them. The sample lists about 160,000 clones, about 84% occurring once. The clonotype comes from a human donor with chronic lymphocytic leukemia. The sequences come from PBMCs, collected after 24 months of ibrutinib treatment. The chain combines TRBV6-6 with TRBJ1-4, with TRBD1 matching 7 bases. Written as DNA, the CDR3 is TGTGCCAGCAGCCACCAGGGGGGTAGTAATGAAAAACTGTTTTTT. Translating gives CASSHQGGSNEKLFF.